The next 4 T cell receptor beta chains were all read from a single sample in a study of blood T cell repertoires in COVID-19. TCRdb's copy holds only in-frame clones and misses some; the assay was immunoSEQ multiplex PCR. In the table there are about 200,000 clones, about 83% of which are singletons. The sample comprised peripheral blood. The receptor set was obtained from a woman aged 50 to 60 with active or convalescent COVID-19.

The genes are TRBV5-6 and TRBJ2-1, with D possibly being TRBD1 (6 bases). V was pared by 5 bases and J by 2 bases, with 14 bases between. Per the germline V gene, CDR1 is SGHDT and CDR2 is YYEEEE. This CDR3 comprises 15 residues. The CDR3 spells CASRPIDRTYNEQFF. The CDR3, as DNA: TGTGCCAGCAGACCCATAGACAGGACCTACAATGAGCAGTTCTTC. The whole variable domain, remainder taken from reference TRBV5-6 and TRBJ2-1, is DAGVTQSPTHLIKTRGQQVTLRCSPKSGHDTVSWYQQALGQGPQFIFQYYEEEERQRGNFPDRFSGHQFPNYSSELNVNALLLGDSALYLCASRPIDRTYNEQFFGPGTRLTVL.

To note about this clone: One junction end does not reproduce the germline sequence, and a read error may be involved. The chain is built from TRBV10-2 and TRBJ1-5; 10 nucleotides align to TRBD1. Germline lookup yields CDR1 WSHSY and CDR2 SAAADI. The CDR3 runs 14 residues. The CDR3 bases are TGCGCCAGCAGTCTGACAGGGGGCAACCAGCCCCAGCATTTT. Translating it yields CASSLTGGNQPQHF.

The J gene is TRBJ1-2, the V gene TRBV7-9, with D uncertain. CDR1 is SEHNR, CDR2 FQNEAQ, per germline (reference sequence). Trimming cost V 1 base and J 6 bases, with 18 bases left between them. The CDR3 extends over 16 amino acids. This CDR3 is CASSLGFGGALNGYTF. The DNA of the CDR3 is TGTGCCAGCAGCTTAGGATTCGGAGGAGCACTTAATGGCTACACCTTC.

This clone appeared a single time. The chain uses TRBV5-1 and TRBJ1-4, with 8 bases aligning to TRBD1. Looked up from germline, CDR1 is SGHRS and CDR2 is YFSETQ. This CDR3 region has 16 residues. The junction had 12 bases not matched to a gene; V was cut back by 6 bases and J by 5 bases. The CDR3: CASTRGAGGRNEKLFF. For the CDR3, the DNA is TGCGCCAGCACCCGGGGCGCAGGGGGCAGGAATGAAAAACTGTTTTTT.